Below, 25 T cell receptor beta chains from the same sample are listed, as sequenced in a study of healthy donors' naive CD4 and CD8 T cells. TCR libraries were built from approximately 0.55 ug of total RNA by linear amplification. One entry per CDR3 protein, called by TCRdb with MiXCR from the reads. The repertoire includes 150,000 to 200,000 distinct CDR3 sequences, around 74% of them detected once, and roughly 2.3% sits in the top ten. Specimen: naive CD4+ and CD8+ T cells sorted from blood, pooled from several donors. Receptors were obtained from a pool of human donors in good health; the sample pools cells from several healthy donors.

The V gene is TRBV29-1, the J gene TRBJ2-3; D gene ambiguous. CDR3 length: 15 residues. The V and J ends lost 5 bases and 1 base respectively, with 16 bases between them. Germline V CDR1 and CDR2: SQVTM, ANQGSEA. CDR3 residues: CSVLASTPGTDTQYF. CDR3 DNA: TGCAGCGTTTTGGCCTCGACCCCGGGCACAGATACGCAGTATTTT.

The gene calls are TRBV29-1 and TRBJ2-7; D unresolved. Trimming pared 4 bases from V and 3 bases from J, leaving 10 bases between. Per germline, CDR1 SQVTM and CDR2 ANQGSEA. The CDR3 runs to 12 residues. The CDR3 bases are TGCAGCGTTGTAGTAGCCAGCTACGAGCAGTACTTC. Translation gives CSVVVASYEQYF.

This chain connects TRBV20-1 to TRBJ2-3; D may be TRBD1 or TRBD2 (5 bases each). The V and J ends lost 1 base and 6 bases respectively, with 11 bases between them. Germline V CDR1 and CDR2: DFQATT, SNEGSKA (reference sequence). CDR3 size: 13 residues. As DNA, the CDR3 is TGCAGTGCTAGAGGGGGGATGGGGGATACGCAGTATTTT. It translates to CSARGGMGDTQYF.

The chain is built from TRBV29-1 and TRBJ1-1; 8 bases agree with TRBD1. V dropped 4 bases and J dropped 1; count of bases not matched to a gene: 2. CDR3 length: 13 residues. Germline V gene lookup returns CDR1 SQVTM and CDR2 ANQGSEA. The CDR3: CSVADRANTEAFF. In nucleotides, the CDR3 is TGCAGCGTTGCGGACAGGGCGAACACTGAAGCTTTCTTT.

The chain joins TRBV28 to TRBJ2-1; 12 positions match TRBD2. J was trimmed by 0 bases and V by 5 bases; bases with no gene match: 5. Germline values: CDR1 MDHEN, CDR2 SYDVKM. The CDR3 extends over 17 amino acids. As DNA, the CDR3 is TGTGCCAGCAGTGGACTAGCGGGATCGAGCTCCTACAATGAGCAGTTCTTC. The encoded protein is CASSGLAGSSSYNEQFF.

CDR3 nucleotides: TGTGCCAGCCAGGCAGGGAATTACAAGCAGTACTTC. It yields the protein CASQAGNYKQYF. This sequence joins TRBV2 and TRBJ2-7, with a weak D call TRBD1 (5 bases). Germline CDR1 reads SNHLY; CDR2 reads FYNNEI. CDR3 length: 12 amino acids. The V end was cut by 8 bases, the J end by 8 bases, with 16 bases between.

This clonotype was counted only a few times. The chain carries TRBV29-1 and TRBJ2-7, with a weak D call TRBD2 (6 bases). V lost 4 bases to trimming and J lost 3 bases, with 7 bases between them. In germline, CDR1 is SQVTM, CDR2 ANQGSEA. The CDR3 spans 11 residues. This chain's CDR3 is CSVGEDYEQYF. The CDR3 DNA reads TGCAGCGTTGGGGAGGACTACGAGCAGTACTTC.

This chain joins TRBV19 and TRBJ1-1; no clear D gene. Germline CDR1 reads LNHDA; CDR2 reads SQIVND (reference sequence). The germline V and J ends were trimmed by 7 bases and 1 base, with 7 bases remaining between them. This CDR3 spans 12 amino acids. The CDR3 loop reads CASIGWNTEAFF. CDR3 DNA: TGTGCCAGTATAGGATGGAACACTGAAGCTTTCTTT.

The chain employs TRBV6-2 or TRBV6-3 and TRBJ1-6; D perhaps matches TRBD1 (6 bases). The germline V and J ends were trimmed by 0 bases and 9 bases, with 18 bases remaining between them. CDR3 length equals 17 residues. CDR1 is MNHEY and CDR2 is SVGEGT in the germline V gene. CDR3 in amino acids: CASSYSTSTGRTSPLHF. In nucleotides, the CDR3 is TGTGCCAGCAGTTACTCTACCTCGACAGGTCGGACTTCACCCCTCCACTTT.

This sequence joins TRBV29-1 and TRBJ2-1; TRBD1 matches at 9 bases. The germline gives CDR1 SQVTM, CDR2 ANQGSEA. V was pared by 4 bases and J by 8 bases, with 3 bases of the junction left unmatched. This CDR3 spans 12 amino acids. The CDR3 here is CSVVQGAYEQFF. In nucleotides, the CDR3 is TGCAGCGTTGTACAGGGGGCCTATGAGCAGTTCTTC.

The genes are TRBV27 and TRBJ2-5; D is undetermined. The CDR3 consists of 14 residues. V shed 5 bases and J shed 3 bases, with 13 bases lying between them. Germline V CDR1 and CDR2: MNHEY, SMNVEV (reference sequence). As DNA, the CDR3 is TGTGCCAGCAGTCTCCTTGGACGGGAAGAGACCCAGTACTTC. This encodes CASSLLGREETQYF.

This rearrangement joins TRBV29-1 to TRBJ2-7, with TRBD2 identical over 7 bases. J gave up 4 bases and V 5 bases, and 8 bases lay outside the gene matches. Per the germline V gene, CDR1 is SQVTM and CDR2 is ANQGSEA. This CDR3 region has 13 residues. CDR3: CSVTTSEVYEQYF. The CDR3 DNA sequence: TGCAGCGTTACCACTAGCGAGGTATACGAGCAGTACTTC.

This chain joins TRBV6-2 or TRBV6-3 and TRBJ2-3; D unresolved. Germline CDR1 MNHEY, CDR2 SVGEGT. V lost 6 bases, J lost 2 bases, and 12 bases lay in between. There are 14 residues in the CDR3. The CDR3 coding sequence is TGTGCCAGCAGCTACGTGCAGGCCACAGATACGCAGTATTTT. Translated: CASSYVQATDTQYF.

As for this clonotype: Compared with germline, one end of the junction differs, possibly owing to a read error. The chain carries TRBV18 and TRBJ2-1; 14 nucleotides line up with TRBD2. The CDR3 has 16 residues. CDR1 KGHSH and CDR2 LQKENI come from the germline V gene. The CDR3 region is CASSPPGLAGVREQFF. The CDR3 DNA follows: TGCGCCAGCTCACCCCCGGGACTAGCGGGAGTAAGAGAGCAGTTCTTC.

The chain joins TRBV6-5 to TRBJ2-7; possible D gene TRBD1, 5 bases. CDR3 length: 13 amino acids. The germline V and J ends were trimmed by 7 bases and 3 bases, with 13 bases remaining between them. Germline loops: CDR1 MNHEY, CDR2 SVGAGI. The CDR3 DNA sequence: TGTGCCAGCATGGGATTGGGGCGCTACGAGCAGTACTTC. Amino acid sequence: CASMGLGRYEQYF.

The chain combines TRBV6-5 with TRBJ2-3, with D unclear. The germline V gene has CDR1 MNHEY and CDR2 SVGAGI. Trimming cost V 4 bases and J 4 bases, with 12 bases left between them. The CDR3 covers 14 residues. The CDR3: CASSSRGEADTQYF. CDR3 nucleotides: TGTGCCAGCAGTTCGCGCGGCGAGGCAGATACGCAGTATTTT.

This chain uses TRBV29-1 with TRBJ1-5; D perhaps matches TRBD1 (5 bases). Germline V CDR1 and CDR2: SQVTM, ANQGSEA. Trimming took off 6 bases at V and 5 bases at J, with 11 bases between the two ends. This CDR3 contains 12 residues. CDR3 DNA sequence: TGCAGCGTGGGGACGGCGGATCAGCCCCAGCATTTT. It encodes CSVGTADQPQHF.

The CDR3 protein is CAIGTGSEGETQYF. The CDR3 region has the DNA TGTGCCATCGGGACGGGGAGTGAGGGAGAGACCCAGTACTTC. The J gene is TRBJ2-5, the V gene TRBV10-3; D may be TRBD1 or TRBD2 (5 bases each). Germline lookup yields CDR1 ENHRY and CDR2 SYGVKD. V was shortened by 8 bases and J by 4 bases, with 17 bases between the two germline ends. The CDR3 totals 14 residues.

The chain joins TRBV5-5 to TRBJ2-7; no clear D gene. Germline lookup yields CDR1 SGHKS and CDR2 YYEKEE (reference sequence). CDR3 length: 14 amino acids. Trimming cost V 2 bases and J 0 bases, with 9 bases left between them. The CDR3 here is CASSLLDNSYEQYV. CDR3 coding DNA: TGTGCCAGCAGCTTACTTGACAACTCCTACGAGCAGTACGTC.

The V gene is TRBV19, the J gene TRBJ1-2; possibly TRBD1 for D (5 bases). This CDR3 is built from 18 residues. In germline, CDR1 is LNHDA, CDR2 SQIVND (reference sequence). V was clipped by 6 bases and J by 0 bases, with 23 bases between them. The CDR3 sequence is CASRPGEGETSANYGYTF. The CDR3, as DNA: TGTGCCAGTAGGCCGGGGGAAGGGGAGACTTCGGCTAACTATGGCTACACCTTC.

J is TRBJ2-7 and V is TRBV29-1; D could derive from TRBD1 or TRBD2 (5 bases each). Trimming took off 5 bases at V and 1 base at J, with 30 bases between the two ends. This CDR3 region has 19 residues. CDR1 is SQVTM and CDR2 is ANQGSEA in the germline V gene. This chain's CDR3 is CSVLGRLNREGRASYEQYF. CDR3 nucleotides: TGCAGCGTTTTAGGGCGGCTCAACCGCGAGGGGCGTGCGTCCTACGAGCAGTACTTC.

This clonotype appeared a few times. The V and J genes are TRBV27 and TRBJ1-5; no clear D. The CDR3 is made up of 14 amino acids. Germline CDR1 MNHEY, CDR2 SMNVEV (reference sequence). The ends were cut back, 3 bases at V and 6 bases at J, with 12 bases in the middle. The CDR3, as DNA: TGTGCCAGCAGTTTGCAACAGTCGGGTCAGCCCCAGCATTTT. Its translation: CASSLQQSGQPQHF.

The chain combines TRBV15 with TRBJ1-3; no clear D gene. Trimming cost V 3 bases and J 0 bases, with 6 bases left between them. The CDR3 extends over 14 amino acids. From germline, CDR1 is LNHNV and CDR2 YYDKDF (reference sequence). The CDR3 coding sequence is TGTGCCACCAGCAGCAGGTTCTCTGGAAACACCATATATTTT. Translated: CATSSRFSGNTIYF.

V is TRBV29-1 and J is TRBJ2-7; 11 nucleotides match TRBD1. The V gene end was trimmed by 0 bases and the J gene end by 3 bases; junction bases not matched to a gene: 1. Germline V gene lookup returns CDR1 SQVTM and CDR2 ANQGSEA. The CDR3 spans 14 residues. Here the CDR3 DNA reads TGCAGCGTTGAAGAGGGGACAGGGGGCTACGAGCAGTACTTC. Translated: CSVEEGTGGYEQYF.

The J gene is TRBJ2-5, the V gene TRBV29-1, with a weak D call TRBD2 (5 bases). Trimming cost V 3 bases and J 2 bases, with 22 bases left between them. The germline V gene has CDR1 SQVTM and CDR2 ANQGSEA. The CDR3 covers 17 residues. The CDR3 nucleotides read TGCAGCGTTGAGGGGTCGGAGGACGAACTCCCACAAGAGACCCAGTACTTC. This encodes CSVEGSEDELPQETQYF.